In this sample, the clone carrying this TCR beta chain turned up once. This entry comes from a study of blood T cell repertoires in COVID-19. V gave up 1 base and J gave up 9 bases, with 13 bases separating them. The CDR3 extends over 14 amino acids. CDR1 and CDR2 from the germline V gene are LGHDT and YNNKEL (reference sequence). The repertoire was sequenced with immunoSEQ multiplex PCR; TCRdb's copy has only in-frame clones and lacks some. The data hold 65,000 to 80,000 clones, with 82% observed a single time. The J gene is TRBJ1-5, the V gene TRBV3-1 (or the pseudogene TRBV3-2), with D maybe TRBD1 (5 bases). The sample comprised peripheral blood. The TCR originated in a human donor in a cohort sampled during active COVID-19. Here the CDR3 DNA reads TGTGCCAGCAGCCAAGGCAGGGCCCAGAGGCCCCAGCATTTT. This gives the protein CASSQGRAQRPQHF.